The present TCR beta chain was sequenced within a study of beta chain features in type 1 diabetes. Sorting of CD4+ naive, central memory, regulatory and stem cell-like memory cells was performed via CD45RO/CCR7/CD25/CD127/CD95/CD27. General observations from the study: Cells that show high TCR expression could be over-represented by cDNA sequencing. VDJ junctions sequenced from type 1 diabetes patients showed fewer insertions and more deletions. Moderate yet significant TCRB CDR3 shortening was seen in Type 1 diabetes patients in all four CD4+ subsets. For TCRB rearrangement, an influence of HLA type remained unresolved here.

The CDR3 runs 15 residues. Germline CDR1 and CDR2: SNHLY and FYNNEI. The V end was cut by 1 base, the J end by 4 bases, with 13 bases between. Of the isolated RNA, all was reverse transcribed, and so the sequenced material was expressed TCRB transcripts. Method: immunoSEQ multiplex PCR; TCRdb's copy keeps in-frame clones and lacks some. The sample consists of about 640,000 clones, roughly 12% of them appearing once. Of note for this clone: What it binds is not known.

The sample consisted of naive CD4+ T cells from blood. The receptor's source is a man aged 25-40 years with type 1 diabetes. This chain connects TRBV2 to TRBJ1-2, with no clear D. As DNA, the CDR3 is TGTGCCAGCAGTGAAGTTAAGCAGGCGACCTATGGCTACACCTTC. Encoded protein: CASSEVKQATYGYTF.